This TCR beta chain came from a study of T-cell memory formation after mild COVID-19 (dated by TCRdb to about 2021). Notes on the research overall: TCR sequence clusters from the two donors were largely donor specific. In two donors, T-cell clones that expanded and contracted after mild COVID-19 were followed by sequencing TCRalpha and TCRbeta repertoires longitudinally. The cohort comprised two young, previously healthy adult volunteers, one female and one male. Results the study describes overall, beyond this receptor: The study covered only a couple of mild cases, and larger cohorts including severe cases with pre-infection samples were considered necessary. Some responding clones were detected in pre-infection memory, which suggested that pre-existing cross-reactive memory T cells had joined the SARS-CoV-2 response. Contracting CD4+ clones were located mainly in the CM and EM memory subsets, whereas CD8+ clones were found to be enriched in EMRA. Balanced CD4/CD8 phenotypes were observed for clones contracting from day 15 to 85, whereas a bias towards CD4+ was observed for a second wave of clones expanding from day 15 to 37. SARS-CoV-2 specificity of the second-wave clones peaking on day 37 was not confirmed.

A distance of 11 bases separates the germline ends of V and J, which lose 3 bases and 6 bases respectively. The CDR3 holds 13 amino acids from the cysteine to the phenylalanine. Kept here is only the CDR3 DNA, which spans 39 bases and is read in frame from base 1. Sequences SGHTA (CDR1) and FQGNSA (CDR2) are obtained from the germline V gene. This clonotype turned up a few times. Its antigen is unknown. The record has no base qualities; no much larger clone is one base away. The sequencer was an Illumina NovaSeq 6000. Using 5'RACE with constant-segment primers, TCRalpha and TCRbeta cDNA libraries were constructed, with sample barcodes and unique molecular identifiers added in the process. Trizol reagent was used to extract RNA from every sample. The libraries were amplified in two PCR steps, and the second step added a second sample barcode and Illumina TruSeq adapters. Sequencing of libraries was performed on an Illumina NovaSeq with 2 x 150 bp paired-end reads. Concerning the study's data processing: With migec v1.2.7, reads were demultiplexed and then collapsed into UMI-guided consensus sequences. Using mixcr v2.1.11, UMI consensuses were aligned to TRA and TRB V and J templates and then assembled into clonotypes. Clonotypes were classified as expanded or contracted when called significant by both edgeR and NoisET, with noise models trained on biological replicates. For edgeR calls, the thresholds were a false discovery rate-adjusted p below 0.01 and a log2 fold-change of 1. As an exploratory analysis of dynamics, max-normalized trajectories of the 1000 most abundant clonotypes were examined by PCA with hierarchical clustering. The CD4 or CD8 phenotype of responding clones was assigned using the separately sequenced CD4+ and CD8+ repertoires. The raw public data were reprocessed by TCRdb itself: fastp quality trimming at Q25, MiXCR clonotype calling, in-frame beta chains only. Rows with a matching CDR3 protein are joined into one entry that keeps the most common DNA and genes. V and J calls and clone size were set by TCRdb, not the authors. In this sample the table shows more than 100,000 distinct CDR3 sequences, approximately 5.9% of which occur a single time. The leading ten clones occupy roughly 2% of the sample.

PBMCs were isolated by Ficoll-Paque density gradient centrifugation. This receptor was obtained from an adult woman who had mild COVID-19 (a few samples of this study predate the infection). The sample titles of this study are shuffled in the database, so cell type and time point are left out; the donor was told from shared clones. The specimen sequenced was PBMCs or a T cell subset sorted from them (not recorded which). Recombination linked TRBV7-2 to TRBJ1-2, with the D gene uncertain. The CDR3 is CASSFGSRDGYTF. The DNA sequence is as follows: TGTGCCAGCAGCTTCGGATCTCGGGATGGCTACACCTTC.